A selection of T cell receptor beta chains follows, all from one sample in a study of T cells in Graves' hyperthyroidism and ophthalmopathy. TCRdb recomputed calls from the multiplex PCR reads with MiXCR, one row per CDR3 protein. The sample consists of a few hundred thousand distinct CDR3 sequences, 12% to 15% of them appearing once. The sample comprised blood. These receptors were obtained from a woman younger than 30 with Graves' hyperthyroidism. The CDR3 runs from the conserved cysteine through the conserved F or W. D genes are given only for firm matches. Clone size is stated in some rows and not others, as once, few, many or a class when expanded.

v_gene	j_gene	abundance	d_gene	CDR3nt	CDR3aa
TRBV28	TRBJ1-5	many	.	TGTGCCAGGGCCCGGGGGAGGCAGCCCCAGCATTTT	CARARGRQPQHF
TRBV6-1	TRBJ2-7	few	.	TGTGCCAGCAGTGAGCGGGGGCCCCCCTACGAGCAGTACTTC	CASSERGPPYEQYF
TRBV5-1	TRBJ2-1	.	TRBD1	TGCGCCAGCAGCTCCCAGGGACAGGGGGCGCGGTCCAATGAGCAGTTCTTC	CASSSQGQGARSNEQFF
TRBV19	TRBJ2-4	few	TRBD1	TGTGCCAGTAGTATCTCTCCAGGGGGCCAGGCCAAAAACATTCAGTACTTC	CASSISPGGQAKNIQYF
TRBV30	TRBJ2-1	many	.	TGTGCCTGGAGTCGGCTAGCGAATGAGCAGTTCTTC	CAWSRLANEQFF
TRBV6-1	TRBJ1-2	few	TRBD1	TGTGCCAGCATTCTAACCCGGACAGGGGGCGCCGGCTATGGCTACACCTTC	CASILTRTGGAGYGYTF
TRBV7-8	TRBJ2-1	few	.	TGTGCCAGCAGCCCAAAAGTATGGGAGCATGAGCAGTTCTTC	CASSPKVWEHEQFF
TRBV20-1	TRBJ2-1	few	.	TGCAGTGCTAGAGATGGAATGGATGAGCAGTTCTTC	CSARDGMDEQFF
TRBV28	TRBJ1-5	few	.	TGTGCCAGCCTCTCCGCCTTTAGCAATCAGCCCCAGCATTTT	CASLSAFSNQPQHF
TRBV7-2	TRBJ2-7	many	TRBD2	TGTGCCAGCAGCTCGACTAGCGGGAATACCTACGAGCAGTACTTC	CASSSTSGNTYEQYF
TRBV27	TRBJ2-5	many	.	TGTGCCAGCAAATCCAGGGGTCCGGCCCAGTACTTC	CASKSRGPAQYF
TRBV7-3	TRBJ2-2	.	TRBD1	TGTGCCAGCAGCGTAGGGACAGGGGCGAACACCGGGGAGCTGTTTTTT	CASSVGTGANTGELFF
TRBV2	TRBJ1-1	few	.	TGTGCCAGCAGGGTAACACAGAACACTGAAGCTTTCTTT	CASRVTQNTEAFF
TRBV12-3/TRBV12-4	TRBJ1-2	many	TRBD1	TGTGCCAGCAGTTTAACAGGGGTCGGGAGCTATGGCTACACCTTC	CASSLTGVGSYGYTF
TRBV28	TRBJ1-5	few	.	TGTGCCAGCAGTCCTCCTTTGGAAGGGGGGATCCGTCAGCCCCAGCATTTT	CASSPPLEGGIRQPQHF
TRBV5-6	TRBJ2-5	.	TRBD1	TGTGCCAGCAGCGTCGTAGGACAGGGGAAAGAGACCCAGTACTTC	CASSVVGQGKETQYF
TRBV29-1	TRBJ1-5	many	.	TGCAGCGTTGGTTTGGGGGGCAATCAGCCCCAGCATTTT	CSVGLGGNQPQHF
TRBV6-1	TRBJ1-5	.	TRBD1	TGTGCCAGCAGTTTCCCAACAGGGGGAATGGGTCAGCCCCAGCATTTT	CASSFPTGGMGQPQHF
TRBV2	TRBJ1-5	many	.	TGTGCCAGCAGTGAAGCCCTCGGTCATCAGCCCCAGCATTTT	CASSEALGHQPQHF
TRBV11-2	TRBJ2-7	many	.	TGTGCCAGCAGCTTAGCCACCTGGGATGCGTCCTCCGAGCAGTACTTC	CASSLATWDASSEQYF
TRBV6-1	TRBJ2-7	.	TRBD1	TGTGCCGGAAGCGACAGGGGGTCCTACGAGCAGTACTTC	CAGSDRGSYEQYF
TRBV30	TRBJ2-1	many	.	TGTGCCTGTTCTCCGATAAGGACTTTTCCAGAGCAGTTCTTC	CACSPIRTFPEQFF
TRBV5-4	TRBJ2-5	.	TRBD2	TGTGCCAGCAGCTTGAAGACTAGCGGGAGGGCCCTAGGGGAGACCCAGTACTTC	CASSLKTSGRALGETQYF
TRBV28	TRBJ2-1	many	TRBD2	TGTGCCAGCAGTAAATCTAGCGGGAGATCGAGTGAGCAGTTCTTC	CASSKSSGRSSEQFF
TRBV6-5	TRBJ1-2	few	TRBD1	TGTGCCAGCAGTTACTCGAGGGACAGGGGACGTTACACCTTC	CASSYSRDRGRYTF
TRBV3-1	TRBJ2-6	.	TRBD1	TGTGCCAGCAGCCAAGTGGGGACAGGGGTGACTGGGGCCAACGTCCTGACTTTC	CASSQVGTGVTGANVLTF
TRBV7-9	TRBJ2-5	many	.	TGTGCCAGCAGCTTAGAAAGTCGGGAGACCCAGTACTTC	CASSLESRETQYF
TRBV9	TRBJ2-5	few	.	TGTGCCAGCAGCGTTGGGCAGGGAAAGACCCAGTACTTC	CASSVGQGKTQYF
TRBV20-1	TRBJ2-5	many	TRBD1	TGCAGTGCTAGGGACAGGGAGAAGGAGACCCAGTACTTC	CSARDREKETQYF
TRBV7-9	TRBJ2-1	many	.	TGTGCCAGCAGCTCCCGGACTCCCAAAACCTACAATGAGCAGTTCTTC	CASSSRTPKTYNEQFF
TRBV11-1	TRBJ1-1	many	TRBD1	TGTGCCAGCAGCCGCCAGGGGGGAATGAACACTGAAGCTTTCTTT	CASSRQGGMNTEAFF
TRBV12-3/TRBV12-4	TRBJ1-1	many	.	TGTGCCAGCACCCCGGGACAAATGAACACTGAAGCTTTCTTT	CASTPGQMNTEAFF
TRBV12-3/TRBV12-4	TRBJ2-3	many	TRBD2	TGTGCCAGCAATCCTAGCGGGAGCACAGATACGCAGTATTTT	CASNPSGSTDTQYF
TRBV5-1	TRBJ2-3	.	TRBD2	TGCGCCAGCAGCAACCGACTAGCGGGAGAGACAGATACGCAGTATTTT	CASSNRLAGETDTQYF
TRBV28	TRBJ2-3	many	TRBD2	TGTGCCAGCTTTATGGCGGGGGGCAGTACAGATACGCAGTATTTT	CASFMAGGSTDTQYF
TRBV7-9	TRBJ1-1	many	.	TGTGCCAGCAGCTCCCAAGGCACTGAAGCTTTCTTT	CASSSQGTEAFF
TRBV27	TRBJ1-1	many	TRBD1	TGTGCCAGCATTCCCTACAGGGGAGAGAGCACTGAAGCTTTCTTT	CASIPYRGESTEAFF
TRBV25-1	TRBJ2-6	few	.	TGTGCCAGCCTCAATCTAGTCAGGGCCAACGTCCTGACTTTC	CASLNLVRANVLTF
TRBV7-2	TRBJ2-5	many	.	TGTGCCAGCAGCTTATACGCGGACTCTCGAGAGACCCAGTACTTC	CASSLYADSRETQYF
TRBV28	TRBJ1-5	many	.	TGTGCCAGCAGTTTTTCCAGGGCGGGGCAGCCCCAGCATTTT	CASSFSRAGQPQHF
TRBV3-1	TRBJ1-1	many	TRBD1	TGTGCCAGCAGCCAAGAGAACACAGGGGGGACTGAAGCTTTCTTT	CASSQENTGGTEAFF
TRBV6-1	TRBJ1-2	many	.	TGTGCCAGCAGTGTCAGGGGTGATAGCGGCTACACCTTC	CASSVRGDSGYTF
TRBV5-4	TRBJ2-1	.	.	TGTGCCAGCAGCTCCAGTTCAGGGGTGAGTGAGCAGTTCTTC	CASSSSSGVSEQFF
TRBV28	TRBJ1-2	many	.	TGTGCCAGCAGTTCGACACAAGGGGTGGAGGGCTACACCTTC	CASSSTQGVEGYTF
TRBV9	TRBJ2-1	many	.	TGTGCCAGCAGCGGAAAATCCAATGAGCAGTTCTTC	CASSGKSNEQFF
TRBV2	TRBJ2-7	many	TRBD1	TGTGCCAGCAGTGGCCGGGACAGGGGATTCCACGAGCAGTACTTC	CASSGRDRGFHEQYF
TRBV12-3/TRBV12-4	TRBJ1-6	many	.	TGTGCCAGCAGTTTCGGTGTCAGCGGAAATTCACCCCTCCACTTT	CASSFGVSGNSPLHF
TRBV20-1	TRBJ2-3	many	.	TGCAGTGTCGGTCAGCGACTAAGGGGCGCAGATACGCAGTATTTT	CSVGQRLRGADTQYF
TRBV28	TRBJ2-7	many	TRBD1	TGTGCCAGCAGAGAAGGACAGGTGTACGAGCAGTACTTC	CASREGQVYEQYF
TRBV4-3	TRBJ1-5	few	.	TGCGCCAGCAGCCAAGATCAGACAGGCAATCAGCCCCAGCATTTT	CASSQDQTGNQPQHF
TRBV28	TRBJ2-2	many	TRBD2	TGTGCCAGCAGTGGAGCGGGAGTGCGGACCGGGGAGCTGTTTTTT	CASSGAGVRTGELFF
TRBV5-4	TRBJ1-4	few	.	TGTGCCAGCAGCTTCACTCGGGGGTCTGCAGGGATTTTTACAACTAATGAAAAACTGTTTTTT	CASSFTRGSAGIFTTNEKLFF
TRBV24-1	TRBJ1-1	many	TRBD1	TGTGCCACCAGTGATTTGCAGGGGGACACTGAAGCTTTCTTT	CATSDLQGDTEAFF